This T cell receptor beta chain derives from a study of blood T cell repertoires in COVID-19. Looking at the study overall: COVID-19 samples collected from the United States, Italy and Spain covered acute and convalescent phases. PBMCs, B-cell-depleted T cells, or T cells were the source of the cDNA or gDNA that made up the material.

Authors' data handling: It was from reference gene primer amplification that nucleated cell counts were estimated. Data came from immunoSEQ multiplex PCR; TCRdb stores just in-frame clones and leaves some out. V and J calls and clone size follow that table, whereas D and trimming were derived from the DNA. The data show approximately 210,000 clones, with roughly 87% seen just once and roughly 2% held by the top ten. CDR1 is SNHLY, CDR2 FYNNEI, per germline. Deletions cut 6 bases from V and 2 bases from J, with 16 bases between. This CDR3 is 15 amino acids long. The genes are TRBV2 and TRBJ1-2; tentatively, D is TRBD1 (5 bases). Sequencing was carried out using peripheral blood. This clonotype originated in a man aged 35 to 55 with active or convalescent COVID-19. The CDR3 region is CASRGTPRGNYGYTF. In DNA form, the CDR3 reads TGTGCCAGCAGAGGGACTCCCCGAGGAAACTATGGCTACACCTTC.